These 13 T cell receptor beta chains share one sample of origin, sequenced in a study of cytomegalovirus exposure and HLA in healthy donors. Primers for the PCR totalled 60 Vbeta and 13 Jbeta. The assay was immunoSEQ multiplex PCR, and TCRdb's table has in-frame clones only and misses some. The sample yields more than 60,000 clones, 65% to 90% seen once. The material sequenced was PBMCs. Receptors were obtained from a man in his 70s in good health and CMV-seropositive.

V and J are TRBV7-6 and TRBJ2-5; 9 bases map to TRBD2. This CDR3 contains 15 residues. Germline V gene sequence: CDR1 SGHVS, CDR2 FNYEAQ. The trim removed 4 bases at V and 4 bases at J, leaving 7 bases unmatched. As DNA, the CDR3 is TGTGCCAGCAGCTCTCCCTTAGCGGGAGCAGAGACCCAGTACTTC. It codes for CASSSPLAGAETQYF.

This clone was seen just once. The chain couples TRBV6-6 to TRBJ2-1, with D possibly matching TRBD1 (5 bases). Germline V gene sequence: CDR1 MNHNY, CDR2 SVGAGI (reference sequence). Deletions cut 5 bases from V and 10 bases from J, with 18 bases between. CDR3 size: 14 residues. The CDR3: CASSHQRRGKEQFF. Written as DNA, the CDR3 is TGTGCCAGCAGTCACCAACGAAGGGGTAAAGAGCAGTTCTTC.

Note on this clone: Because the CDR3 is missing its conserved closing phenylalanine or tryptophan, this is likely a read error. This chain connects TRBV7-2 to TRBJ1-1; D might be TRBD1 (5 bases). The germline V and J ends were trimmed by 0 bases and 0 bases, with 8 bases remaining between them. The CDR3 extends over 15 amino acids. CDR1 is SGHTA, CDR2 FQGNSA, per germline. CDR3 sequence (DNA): TGTGCCAGCAGCTTAGCCCAGGGTTTGAACACTGAAGCTTTCGTT. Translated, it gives CASSLAQGLNTEAFV.

CDR3 DNA sequence: TGTGCCACCTCGGCGGGGACTAGGGAAAAACTGTTTTTT. This sequence encodes CATSAGTREKLFF. The chain has TRBV2 and TRBJ1-4; maybe TRBD1 (5 bases). Trimming left V 10 bases short and J 8 bases short, with 17 bases between. The germline CDR1 and CDR2 sequences are SNHLY and FYNNEI. The CDR3 runs 13 residues. Full variable domain (remainder filled in from reference TRBV2 and TRBJ1-4): EPEVTQTPSHQVTQMGQEVILRCVPISNHLYFYWYRQILGQKVEFLVSFYNNEISEKSEIFDDQFSVERPDGSNFTLKIRSTKLEDSAMYFCATSAGTREKLFFGSGTQLSVL.

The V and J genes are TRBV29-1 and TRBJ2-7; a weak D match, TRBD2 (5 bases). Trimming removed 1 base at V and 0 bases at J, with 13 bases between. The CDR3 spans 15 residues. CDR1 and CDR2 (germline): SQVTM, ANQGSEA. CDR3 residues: CSVEGGDASSYEQYF. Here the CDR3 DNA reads TGCAGCGTTGAAGGGGGAGACGCTTCCTCCTACGAGCAGTACTTC.

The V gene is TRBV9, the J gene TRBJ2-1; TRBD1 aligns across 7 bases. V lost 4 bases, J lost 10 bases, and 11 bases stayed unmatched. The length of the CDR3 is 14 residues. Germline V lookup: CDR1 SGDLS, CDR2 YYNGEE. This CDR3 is CASSPRQGEGEQFF. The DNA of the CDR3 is TGTGCCAGCAGCCCCCGACAGGGTGAAGGGGAGCAGTTCTTC.

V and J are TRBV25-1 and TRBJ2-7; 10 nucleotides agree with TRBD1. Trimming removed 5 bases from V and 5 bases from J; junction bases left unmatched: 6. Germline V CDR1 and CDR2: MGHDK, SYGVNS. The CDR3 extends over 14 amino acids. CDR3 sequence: CASSLRQGAHEQYF. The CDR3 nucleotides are TGTGCCAGCAGTCTTCGACAGGGGGCCCACGAGCAGTACTTC.

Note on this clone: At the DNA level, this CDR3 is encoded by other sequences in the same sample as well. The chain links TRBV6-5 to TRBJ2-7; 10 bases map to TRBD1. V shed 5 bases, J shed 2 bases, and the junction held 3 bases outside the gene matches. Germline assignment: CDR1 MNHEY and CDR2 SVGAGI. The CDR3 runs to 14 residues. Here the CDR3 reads CASSRGQGTYEQYF. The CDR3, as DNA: TGTGCCAGCAGTCGGGGACAGGGGACCTACGAGCAGTACTTC.

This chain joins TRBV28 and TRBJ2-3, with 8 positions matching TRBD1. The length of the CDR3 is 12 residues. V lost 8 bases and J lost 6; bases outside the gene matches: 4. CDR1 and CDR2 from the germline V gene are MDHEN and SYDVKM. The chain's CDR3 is CASWTGRDTQYF. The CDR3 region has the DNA TGTGCCAGCTGGACAGGGCGCGATACGCAGTATTTT.

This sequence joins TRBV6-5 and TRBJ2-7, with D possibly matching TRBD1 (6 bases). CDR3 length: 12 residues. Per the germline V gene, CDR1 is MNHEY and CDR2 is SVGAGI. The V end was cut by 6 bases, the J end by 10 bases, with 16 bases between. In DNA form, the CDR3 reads TGTGCCAGCAGCAGTAGGACAGCCACTCAGTACTTC. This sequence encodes CASSSRTATQYF.

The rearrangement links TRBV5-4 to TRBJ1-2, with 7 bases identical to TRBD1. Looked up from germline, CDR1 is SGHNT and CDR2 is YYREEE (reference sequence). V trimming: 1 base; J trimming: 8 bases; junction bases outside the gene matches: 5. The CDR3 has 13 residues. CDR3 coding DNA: TGTGCCAGCAGCTTGCAGGGGGGCGGAGGCTACACCTTC. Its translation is CASSLQGGGGYTF.

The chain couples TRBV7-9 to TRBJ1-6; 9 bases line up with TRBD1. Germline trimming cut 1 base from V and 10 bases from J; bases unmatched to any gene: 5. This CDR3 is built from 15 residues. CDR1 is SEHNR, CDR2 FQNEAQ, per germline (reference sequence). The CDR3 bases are TGTGCCAGCAGCTTAGAAGGGACAGGGAACTCACCCCTCCACTTT. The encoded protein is CASSLEGTGNSPLHF.

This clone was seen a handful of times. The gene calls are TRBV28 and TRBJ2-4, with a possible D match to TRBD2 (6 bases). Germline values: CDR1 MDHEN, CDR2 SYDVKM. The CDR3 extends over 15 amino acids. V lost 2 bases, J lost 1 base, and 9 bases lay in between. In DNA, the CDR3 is TGTGCCAGCAGTTTACCTGCGGGGGCCAAAAACATTCAGTACTTC. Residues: CASSLPAGAKNIQYF.